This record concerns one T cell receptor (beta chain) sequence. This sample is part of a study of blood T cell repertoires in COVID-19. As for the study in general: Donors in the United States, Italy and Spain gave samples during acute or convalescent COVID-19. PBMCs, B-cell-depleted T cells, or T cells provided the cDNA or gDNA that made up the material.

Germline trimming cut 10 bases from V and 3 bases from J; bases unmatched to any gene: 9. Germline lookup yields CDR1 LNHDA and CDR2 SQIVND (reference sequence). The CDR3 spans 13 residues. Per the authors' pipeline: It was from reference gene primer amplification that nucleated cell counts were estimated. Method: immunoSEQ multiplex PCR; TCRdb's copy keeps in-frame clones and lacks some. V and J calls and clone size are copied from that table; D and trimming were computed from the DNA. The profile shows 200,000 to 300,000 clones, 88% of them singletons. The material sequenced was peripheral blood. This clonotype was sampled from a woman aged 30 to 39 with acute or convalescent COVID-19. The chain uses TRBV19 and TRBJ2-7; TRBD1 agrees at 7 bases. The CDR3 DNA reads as TGTGCCACCTCGGACAGGCCTAACTACGAGCAGTACTTC. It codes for CATSDRPNYEQYF. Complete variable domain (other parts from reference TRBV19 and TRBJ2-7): DGGITQSPKYLFRKEGQNVTLSCEQNLNHDAMYWYRQDPGQGLRLIYYSQIVNDFQKGDIAEGYSVSREKKESFPLTVTSAQKNPTAFYLCATSDRPNYEQYFGPGTRLTVT.